This T cell receptor (beta chain) stems from a study of beta chain features in type 1 diabetes. Germline-derived CDR1 and CDR2 are MNHNY and SVGAGI (reference sequence). The CDR3 is made up of 11 amino acids. The V gene end was trimmed by 5 bases and the J gene end by 16 bases; junction bases not matched to a gene: 7. Study-level results: Type 1 diabetes patients had VDJ junctions that carried fewer insertions and more deletions. TCRB CDR3s were moderately but significantly shorter in Type 1 diabetes patients in all four CD4+ subsets.

This clone appeared a few times. What it recognizes is unknown. Expressed TCRB transcripts were sequenced after all isolated RNA was converted to cDNA. The table came from immunoSEQ multiplex PCR; TCRdb's copy has only in-frame clones and leaves some out. The sample has 150,000 or so clones; roughly 8% are singletons. The chain links TRBV6-6 to TRBJ2-1; 8 positions match TRBD1. Sequenced: central memory CD4+ T cells from blood. This TCR came from a woman aged 18 to 35 with type 1 diabetes. This CDR3 reads CASSPDRVVFF. CDR3 coding DNA: TGTGCCAGCAGTCCGGACAGGGTTGTATTCTTC.